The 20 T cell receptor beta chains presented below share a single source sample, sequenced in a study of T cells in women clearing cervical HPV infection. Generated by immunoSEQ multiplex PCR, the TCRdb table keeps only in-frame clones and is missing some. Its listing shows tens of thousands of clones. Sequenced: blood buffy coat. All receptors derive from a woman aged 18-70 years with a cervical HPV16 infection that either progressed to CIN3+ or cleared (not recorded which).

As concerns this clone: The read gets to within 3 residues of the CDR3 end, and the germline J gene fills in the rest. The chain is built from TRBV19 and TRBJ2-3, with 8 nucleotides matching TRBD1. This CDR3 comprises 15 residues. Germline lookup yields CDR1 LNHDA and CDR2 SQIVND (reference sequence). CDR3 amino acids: CASSISGGRGETQYF. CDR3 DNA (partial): TGTGCCAGTAGTATATCAGGGGGCCGAGGGGAGACG.

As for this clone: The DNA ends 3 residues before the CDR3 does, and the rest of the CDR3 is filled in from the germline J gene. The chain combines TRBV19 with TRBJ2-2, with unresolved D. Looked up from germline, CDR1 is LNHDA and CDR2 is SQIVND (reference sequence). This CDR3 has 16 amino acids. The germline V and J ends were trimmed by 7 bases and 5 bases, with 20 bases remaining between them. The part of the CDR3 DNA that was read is TGTGCCAGTACCCTAGGCGGCGGAATTAAGACCGGGGAG. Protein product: CASTLGGGIKTGE. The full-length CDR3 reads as CASTLGGGIKTGELFF.

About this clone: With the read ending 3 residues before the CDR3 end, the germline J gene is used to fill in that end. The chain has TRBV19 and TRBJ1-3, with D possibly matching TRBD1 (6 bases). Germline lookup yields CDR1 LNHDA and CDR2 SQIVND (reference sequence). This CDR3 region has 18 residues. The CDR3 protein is CATRPPQGTVRAPFSIYF. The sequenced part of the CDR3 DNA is TGTGCCACAAGACCCCCACAGGGTACGGTCAGGGCTCCATTCAGT.

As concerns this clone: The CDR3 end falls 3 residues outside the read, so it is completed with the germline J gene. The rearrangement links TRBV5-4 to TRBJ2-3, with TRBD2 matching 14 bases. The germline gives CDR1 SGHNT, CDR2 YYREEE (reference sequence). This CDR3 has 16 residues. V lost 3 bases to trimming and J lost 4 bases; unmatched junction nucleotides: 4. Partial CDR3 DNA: TGTGCCAGCAGCTCCGGGACTAGCGGGAGCGCAGATACG. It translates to CASSSGTSGSADT. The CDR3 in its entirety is CASSSGTSGSADTQYF.

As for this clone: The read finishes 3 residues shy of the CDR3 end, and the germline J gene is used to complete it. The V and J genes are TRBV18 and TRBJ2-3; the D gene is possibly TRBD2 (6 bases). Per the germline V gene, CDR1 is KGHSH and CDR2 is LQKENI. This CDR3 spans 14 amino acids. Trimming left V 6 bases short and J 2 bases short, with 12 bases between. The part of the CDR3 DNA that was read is TGTGCCAGCTCGAGGAGCGGGCCCACAGATACG. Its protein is CASSRSGPTDT. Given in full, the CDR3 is CASSRSGPTDTQYF. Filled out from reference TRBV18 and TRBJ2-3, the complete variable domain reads NAGVMQNPRHLVRRRGQEARLRCSPMKGHSHVYWYRQLPEEGLKFMVYLQKENIIDESGMPKERFSAEFPKEGPSILRIQQVVRGDSAAYFCASSRSGPTDTQYFGPGTRLTVL.

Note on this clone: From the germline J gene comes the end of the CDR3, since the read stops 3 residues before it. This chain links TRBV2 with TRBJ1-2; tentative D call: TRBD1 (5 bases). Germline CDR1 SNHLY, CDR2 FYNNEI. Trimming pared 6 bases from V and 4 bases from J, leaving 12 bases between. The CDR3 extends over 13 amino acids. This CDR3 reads CASRGDRTYGYTF. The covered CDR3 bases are TGTGCCAGCAGGGGTGACAGAACCTATGGC.

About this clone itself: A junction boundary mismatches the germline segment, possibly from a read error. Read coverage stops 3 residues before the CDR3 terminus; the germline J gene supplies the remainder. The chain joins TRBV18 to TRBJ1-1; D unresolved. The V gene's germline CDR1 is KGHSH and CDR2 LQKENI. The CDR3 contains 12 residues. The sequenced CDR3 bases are TGTGCCAGCTCACCACGAGCGGCTGAG. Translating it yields CASSPRAAE. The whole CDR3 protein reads CASSPRAAEAFF.

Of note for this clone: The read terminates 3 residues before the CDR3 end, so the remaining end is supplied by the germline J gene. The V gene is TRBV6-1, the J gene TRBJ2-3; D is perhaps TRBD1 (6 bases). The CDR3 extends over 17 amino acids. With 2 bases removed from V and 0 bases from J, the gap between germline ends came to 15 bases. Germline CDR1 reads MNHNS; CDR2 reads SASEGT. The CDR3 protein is CASSEIFRTASTDTQYF. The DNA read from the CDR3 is TGTGCCAGCAGTGAAATATTTAGGACAGCCAGCACAGATACG.

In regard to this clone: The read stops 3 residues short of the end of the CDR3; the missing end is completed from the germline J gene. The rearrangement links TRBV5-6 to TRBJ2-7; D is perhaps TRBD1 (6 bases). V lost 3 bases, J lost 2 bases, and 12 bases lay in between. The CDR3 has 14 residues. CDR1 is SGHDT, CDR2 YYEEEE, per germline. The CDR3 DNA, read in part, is TGTGCCAGCAGCTCCCTGGACAGCCCCTACGAG. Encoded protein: CASSSLDSPYE. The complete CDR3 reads CASSSLDSPYEQYF.

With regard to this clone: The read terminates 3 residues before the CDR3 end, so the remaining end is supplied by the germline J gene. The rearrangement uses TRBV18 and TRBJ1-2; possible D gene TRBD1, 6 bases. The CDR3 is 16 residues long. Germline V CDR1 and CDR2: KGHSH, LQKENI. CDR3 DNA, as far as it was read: TGTGCCAGCTCACCACCAGGTCTAGCGGGGGGCCACGAC. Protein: CASSPPGLAGGHD. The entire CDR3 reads CASSPPGLAGGHDYTF.

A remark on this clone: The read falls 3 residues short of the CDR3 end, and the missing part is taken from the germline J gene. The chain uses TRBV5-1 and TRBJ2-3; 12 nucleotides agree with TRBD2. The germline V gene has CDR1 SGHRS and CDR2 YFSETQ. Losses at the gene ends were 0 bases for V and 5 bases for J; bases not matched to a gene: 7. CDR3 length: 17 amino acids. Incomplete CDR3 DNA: TGCGCCAGCAGCTTGGATCCTAGCGGGAGGGCCGGAGATACG. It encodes CASSLDPSGRAGDT. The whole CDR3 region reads CASSLDPSGRAGDTQYF.

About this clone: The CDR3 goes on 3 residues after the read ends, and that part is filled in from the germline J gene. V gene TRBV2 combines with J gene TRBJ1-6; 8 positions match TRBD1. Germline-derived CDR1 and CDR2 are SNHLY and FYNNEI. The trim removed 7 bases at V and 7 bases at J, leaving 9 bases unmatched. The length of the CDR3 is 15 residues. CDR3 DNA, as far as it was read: TGTGCCAGCACGGGACAGGAGTTTCAAAATTCACCC. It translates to CASTGQEFQNSP. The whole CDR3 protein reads CASTGQEFQNSPLHF. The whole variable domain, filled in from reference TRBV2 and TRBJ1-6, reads EPEVTQTPSHQVTQMGQEVILRCVPISNHLYFYWYRQILGQKVEFLVSFYNNEISEKSEIFDDQFSVERPDGSNFTLKIRSTKLEDSAMYFCASTGQEFQNSPLHFGNGTRLTVT.

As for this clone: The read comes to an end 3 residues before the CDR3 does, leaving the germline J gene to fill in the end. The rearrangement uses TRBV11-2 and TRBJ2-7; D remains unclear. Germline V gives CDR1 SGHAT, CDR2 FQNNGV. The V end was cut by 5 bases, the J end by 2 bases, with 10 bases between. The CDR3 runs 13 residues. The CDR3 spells CASSALLPYEQYF. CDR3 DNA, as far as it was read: TGTGCCAGCAGCGCCCTACTCCCCTACGAG.

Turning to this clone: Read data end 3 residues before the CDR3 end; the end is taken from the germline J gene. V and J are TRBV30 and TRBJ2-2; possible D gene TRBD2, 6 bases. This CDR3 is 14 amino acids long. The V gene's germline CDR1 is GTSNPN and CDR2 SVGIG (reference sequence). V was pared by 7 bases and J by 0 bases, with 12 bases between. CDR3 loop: CASVSGANTGELFF. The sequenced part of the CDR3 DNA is TGTGCCTCGGTTAGCGGAGCGAACACCGGGGAG.

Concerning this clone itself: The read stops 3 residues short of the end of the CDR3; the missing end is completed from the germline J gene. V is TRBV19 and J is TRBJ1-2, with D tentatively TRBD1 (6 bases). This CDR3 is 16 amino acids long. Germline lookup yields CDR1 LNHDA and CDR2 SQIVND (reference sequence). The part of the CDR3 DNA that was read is TGTGCCAGTAGTTCCTCCCTTGGGGGCTCCTACAATGAC. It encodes CASSSSLGGSYND. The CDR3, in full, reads CASSSSLGGSYNDYTF.

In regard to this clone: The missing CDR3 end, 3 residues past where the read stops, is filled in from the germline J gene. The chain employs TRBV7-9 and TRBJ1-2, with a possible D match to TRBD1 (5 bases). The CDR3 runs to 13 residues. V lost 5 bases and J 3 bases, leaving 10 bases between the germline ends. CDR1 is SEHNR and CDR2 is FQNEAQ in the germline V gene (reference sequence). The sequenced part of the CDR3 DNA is TGTGCCAGCAGCCCCGACAGATACTATGGC. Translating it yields CASSPDRYYG. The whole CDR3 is CASSPDRYYGYTF.

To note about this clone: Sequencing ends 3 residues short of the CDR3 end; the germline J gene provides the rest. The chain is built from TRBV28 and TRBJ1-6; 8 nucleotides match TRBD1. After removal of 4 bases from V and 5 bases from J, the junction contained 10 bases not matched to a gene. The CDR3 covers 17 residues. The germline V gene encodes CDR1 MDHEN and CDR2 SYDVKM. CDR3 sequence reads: CASSSPHPGQDNSPLHF. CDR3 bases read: TGTGCCAGCAGTTCCCCTCACCCGGGACAGGATAATTCACCC.

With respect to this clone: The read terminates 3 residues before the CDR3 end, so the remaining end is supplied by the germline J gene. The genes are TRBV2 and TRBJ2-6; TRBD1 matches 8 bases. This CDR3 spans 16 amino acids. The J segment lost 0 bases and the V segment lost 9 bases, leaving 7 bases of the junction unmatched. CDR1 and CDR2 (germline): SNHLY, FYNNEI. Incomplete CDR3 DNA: TGTGCCAGGGCTGGACAGGGCAGCTCTGGGGCCAACGTC. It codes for CARAGQGSSGANV. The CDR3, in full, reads CARAGQGSSGANVLTF.

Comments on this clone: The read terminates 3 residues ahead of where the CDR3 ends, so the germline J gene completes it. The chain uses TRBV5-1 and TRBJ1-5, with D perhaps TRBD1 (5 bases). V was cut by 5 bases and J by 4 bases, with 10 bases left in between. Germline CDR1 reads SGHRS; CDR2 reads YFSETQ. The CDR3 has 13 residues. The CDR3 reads CASSFDRNQPQHF. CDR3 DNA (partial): TGCGCCAGCAGTTTTGACAGAAATCAGCCC.

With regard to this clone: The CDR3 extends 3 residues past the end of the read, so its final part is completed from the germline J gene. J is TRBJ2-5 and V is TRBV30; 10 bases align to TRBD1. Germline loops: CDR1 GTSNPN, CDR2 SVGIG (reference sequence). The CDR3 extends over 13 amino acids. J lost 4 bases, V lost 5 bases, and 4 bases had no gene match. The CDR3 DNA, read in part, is TGTGCCTGGGCCGGGACAGGGGCAGAGACC. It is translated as CAWAGTGAET. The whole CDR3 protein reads CAWAGTGAETQYF.